This TCR beta chain came from a study of Graves' ophthalmopathy and Graves' hyperthyroidism. Beta-chain TCR CDR3 regions were amplified from RNA transcripts. The first-round RT-PCR employed HTBI primers together with the Qiagen OneStep RT-PCR kit. A multiplex PCR was then performed as the second round. Via MiXCR, TCRdb re-called the multiplex PCR reads, giving one row per CDR3 protein. The sample contains hundreds of thousands of distinct CDR3 sequences, 22% of which appear only once. Per the germline V gene, CDR1 is MNHEY and CDR2 is SVGAGI. The trim removed 6 bases at V and 6 bases at J, leaving 10 bases unmatched. The CDR3 length is 15 residues. Hyperthyroidism showing no ophthalmopathy within 18 months of follow-up was stable. Aged 18 to 65, the patients with hyperthyroidism had under 2 months' duration and were newly diagnosed. The study excluded patients with other autoimmune diseases, uncontrolled infections, pregnancy or lactation. As the starting material, approximately 10 ml of fresh peripheral blood yielded the PBMCs.

This clonotype was detected many times. This TCR came from a woman younger than 35 with stable Graves' hyperthyroidism. Some clones in this sample may be carry-over from other donors' samples. Sequencing input: peripheral blood. The rearrangement uses TRBV6-5 and TRBJ2-4, with TRBD2 matching 8 bases. The CDR3 loop reads CASRGYGGAGNIQYF. Here the CDR3 DNA reads TGTGCCAGCAGAGGATACGGGGGGGCCGGAAACATTCAGTACTTC.